This passage covers 28 T cell receptor beta chains from one sample sequenced in a study of shared clonotypes between healthy human individuals. The table came from immunoSEQ multiplex PCR; TCRdb's copy has only in-frame clones and leaves some out. In the table there are more than 2 million clones, 80% to 95% of which are singletons. Naive CD8 cells, CD45RO-negative and positively selected for CCR7, excluded terminally differentiated effector memory CD45RA+ cells. The sequencing sample was made of naive CD8+ T cells from PBMCs. The receptors here all came from a man in his late teens or twenties in good health. Some clones in this sample may be carry-over from other donors' samples.

In this sample, this clone turned up a few times. V usage is TRBV19 and J usage is TRBJ1-1; 9 bases are a match to TRBD1. CDR3 length: 15 residues. The junction had 4 bases not matched to a gene; V was cut back by 5 bases and J by 0 bases. CDR1 is LNHDA and CDR2 is SQIVND in the germline V gene (reference sequence). CDR3: CASSDGQGMNTEAFF. The CDR3, as DNA: TGTGCCAGTAGTGACGGACAGGGGATGAACACTGAAGCTTTCTTT.

This clone was seen a handful of times. Distinct nucleotide sequences in the sample also encode this CDR3. The chain links TRBV28 to TRBJ2-7; D call uncertain. Trimming removed 5 bases from V and 3 bases from J, with 5 bases in between. The CDR3 length is 11 residues. Per germline, CDR1 MDHEN and CDR2 SYDVKM. The CDR3 loop reads CASSPHYEQYF. The CDR3 nucleotides read TGTGCCAGCAGTCCCCACTACGAGCAGTACTTC.

The V call is TRBV15, the J call TRBJ2-2; either TRBD1 or TRBD2 may fit D (5 bases each). The CDR3 sequence is 16 residues long. Germline V gene lookup returns CDR1 LNHNV and CDR2 YYDKDF (reference sequence). The ends were cut back, 5 bases at V and 0 bases at J, with 13 bases in the middle. The CDR3 coding sequence is TGTGCCACCAGCGGGGCTAGCCCTACGAACACCGGGGAGCTGTTTTTT. Its protein is CATSGASPTNTGELFF. The complete variable domain, with remaining parts taken from reference TRBV15 and TRBJ2-2, reads DAMVIQNPRYQVTQFGKPVTLSCSQTLNHNVMYWYQQKSSQAPKLLFHYYDKDFNNEADTPDNFQSRRPNTSFCFLDIRSPGLGDTAMYLCATSGASPTNTGELFFGEGSRLTVL.

The chain employs TRBV19 and TRBJ2-1, with D maybe TRBD2 (5 bases). Looked up from germline, CDR1 is LNHDA and CDR2 is SQIVND (reference sequence). The CDR3 contains 13 residues. The germline V and J ends were trimmed by 1 base and 6 bases, with 7 bases remaining between them. The CDR3 is CASSIGTFNEQFF. The CDR3 coding sequence is TGTGCCAGTAGTATAGGGACTTTCAATGAGCAGTTCTTC.

V is TRBV25-1 and J is TRBJ1-1; no definite D call. Per germline, CDR1 MGHDK and CDR2 SYGVNS. The ends were cut back, 4 bases at V and 4 bases at J, with 16 bases in the middle. CDR3 size: 15 residues. CDR3 residues: CASSATGSWGTEAFF. Written as DNA, the CDR3 is TGTGCCAGCAGTGCAACCGGGTCCTGGGGCACTGAAGCTTTCTTT.

The chain combines TRBV19 with TRBJ1-2, with 8 bases fitting TRBD1. Unmatched junction bases numbered 7, after V lost 5 bases and J lost 2 bases. The CDR3 runs 15 residues. CDR1 is LNHDA, CDR2 SQIVND, per germline (reference sequence). This chain's CDR3 is CASSVRDRSNYGYTF. CDR3 bases: TGTGCCAGTAGTGTAAGGGACAGGTCGAACTATGGCTACACCTTC.

On this clone: Distinct nucleotide sequences in the sample also encode this CDR3. The CDR3 DNA sequence: TGTGCCTGGTCGACAGGGGGTGAAGCTTTCTTT. Amino acid sequence: CAWSTGGEAFF. J is TRBJ1-1 and V is TRBV30; the match to TRBD1 covers 9 bases. This CDR3 has 11 residues. The junction had 2 bases not matched to a gene; V was cut back by 5 bases and J by 7 bases. Germline values: CDR1 GTSNPN, CDR2 SVGIG (reference sequence).

The V gene is TRBV7-9, the J gene TRBJ1-5; no clear D gene. The CDR3 has 15 residues. Trimming took off 5 bases at V and 2 bases at J, with 13 bases between the two ends. Germline V gene sequence: CDR1 SEHNR, CDR2 FQNEAQ (reference sequence). DNA for the CDR3: TGTGCCAGCAGCCCCGGACTTGTTGGCAATCAGCCCCAGCATTTT. It yields the protein CASSPGLVGNQPQHF.

With respect to this clone: Other DNA sequences from this sample encode an identical CDR3 as well. V gene TRBV9 combines with J gene TRBJ1-1, with D maybe TRBD1 (6 bases). Germline CDR1 is SGDLS and CDR2 is YYNGEE. CDR3 length: 15 amino acids. The ends were cut back, 2 bases at V and 2 bases at J, with 13 bases in the middle. The chain's CDR3 is CASSVGGRGNTEAFF. The CDR3 bases are TGTGCCAGCAGCGTTGGCGGCAGGGGCAACACTGAAGCTTTCTTT.

The rearrangement uses TRBV27 and TRBJ1-2, with D tentatively TRBD1 (5 bases). The germline CDR1 and CDR2 sequences are MNHEY and SMNVEV (reference sequence). The CDR3 runs to 13 residues. The V end was cut by 5 bases, the J end by 4 bases, with 11 bases between. In DNA, the CDR3 is TGTGCCAGCAGTCCCACGGGGACCTATGGCTACACCTTC. Its protein product is CASSPTGTYGYTF.

This sequence joins TRBV27 and TRBJ1-1, with D unresolved. The CDR3 is 15 residues long. V was pared by 2 bases and J by 0 bases, with 10 bases between. Germline assignment: CDR1 MNHEY and CDR2 SMNVEV (reference sequence). The CDR3 loop is CASSLGYGMNTEAFF. The CDR3 DNA follows: TGTGCCAGCAGTTTAGGGTACGGCATGAACACTGAAGCTTTCTTT.

With regard to this clone: The same CDR3 arises from other DNA sequences in this sample as well. This rearrangement joins TRBV7-3 to TRBJ2-1; 8 bases fit TRBD2. Germline V lookup: CDR1 SGHTA, CDR2 FQGTGA. This CDR3 has 16 amino acids. Trimming removed 4 bases from V and 2 bases from J; junction bases left unmatched: 7. This CDR3 is CASSSTGGLAYNEQFF. The CDR3, as DNA: TGTGCCAGCAGCTCGACCGGGGGACTAGCCTACAATGAGCAGTTCTTC.

The V call is TRBV20-1, the J call TRBJ2-7; D might be TRBD2 (6 bases). CDR1 is DFQATT and CDR2 is SNEGSKA in the germline V gene (reference sequence). This CDR3 comprises 11 residues. Trimming cost V 5 bases and J 4 bases, with 9 bases left between them. CDR3 in amino acids: CSAGGEYEQYF. The CDR3 region has the DNA TGCAGTGCTGGCGGGGAGTACGAGCAGTACTTC.

Here the CDR3 reads CASSPTRGPANYGYTF. As DNA, the CDR3 is TGTGCCAGCAGTCCTACCCGGGGACCCGCTAACTATGGCTACACCTTC. This chain connects TRBV27 to TRBJ1-2; a weak D match, TRBD1 (5 bases). Trimming left V 5 bases short and J 0 bases short, with 16 bases between. This CDR3 is 16 amino acids long. Per the germline V gene, CDR1 is MNHEY and CDR2 is SMNVEV (reference sequence).

The chain combines TRBV19 with TRBJ1-2, with D possibly TRBD1 on 5 matching bases. V lost 6 bases to trimming and J lost 7 bases, with 21 bases between them. CDR1 is LNHDA, CDR2 SQIVND, per germline (reference sequence). The CDR3 covers 15 residues. The CDR3 region is CASSQGLLGVRGYTF. The CDR3, as DNA: TGTGCCAGTAGCCAGGGACTTCTGGGGGTGCGTGGCTACACCTTC.

The rearrangement uses TRBV27 and TRBJ2-1; 7 positions match TRBD2. Per germline, CDR1 MNHEY and CDR2 SMNVEV (reference sequence). The junction had 10 bases not matched to a gene; V was cut back by 6 bases and J by 8 bases. The CDR3 loop spans 14 amino acids. The CDR3 region has the DNA TGTGCCAGCAGCTTAAGCGGGGATGGGGATGAGCAGTTCTTC. Translation gives CASSLSGDGDEQFF.

V and J are TRBV4-3 and TRBJ2-7; 9 nucleotides match TRBD1. Germline loops: CDR1 LGHNA, CDR2 YSLEER. There are 16 residues in the CDR3. V shed 0 bases and J 1 base; nucleotides not matched to a gene: 4. The CDR3 coding sequence is TGCGCCAGCAGCCAAGAGGATGGGACAGGGTCCTACGAGCAGTACTTC. Protein: CASSQEDGTGSYEQYF.

The sample holds one count of this clone. The V and J genes are TRBV4-3 and TRBJ1-1, with 8 bases identical to TRBD1. The CDR3 contains 14 residues. The ends lost 6 bases at V and 1 base at J; junction bases unmatched: 4. Germline V gene sequence: CDR1 LGHNA, CDR2 YSLEER. CDR3 region: CASSEQGGNTEAFF. The CDR3, as DNA: TGCGCCAGCAGTGAACAGGGGGGGAACACTGAAGCTTTCTTT.

V gene TRBV13 combines with J gene TRBJ2-7; 8 bases are shared with TRBD2. Germline-derived CDR1 and CDR2 are PRHDT and FYEKMQ (reference sequence). The CDR3 contains 15 residues. With 6 bases clipped from V and 0 bases from J, the junction kept 7 bases outside the gene matches. CDR3 residues: CASSHSGESSYEQYF. Written as DNA, the CDR3 is TGTGCCAGCAGTCATAGCGGGGAGAGCTCCTACGAGCAGTACTTC.

CDR3: CASSLFGGKDTEAFF. CDR3 coding DNA: TGTGCCAGCAGCTTATTTGGAGGGAAGGACACTGAAGCTTTCTTT. The rearrangement links TRBV13 to TRBJ1-1; D is uncertain. CDR3 length equals 15 residues. V lost 2 bases and J lost 3, with 13 bases in between. Germline values: CDR1 PRHDT, CDR2 FYEKMQ (reference sequence).

The chain is built from TRBV13 and TRBJ2-1, with 10 bases fitting TRBD1. Germline trimming cut 4 bases from V and 8 bases from J; bases unmatched to any gene: 5. Germline loops: CDR1 PRHDT, CDR2 FYEKMQ (reference sequence). This CDR3 comprises 14 residues. This CDR3 is CASSSQDRGDEQFF. CDR3 bases: TGTGCCAGCAGCTCCCAGGACAGGGGGGATGAGCAGTTCTTC.

CDR3 residues: CASSLHGTGRNAGELFF. The CDR3 DNA sequence: TGTGCCAGTAGTCTCCACGGGACAGGGCGGAATGCCGGGGAGCTGTTTTTT. The chain combines TRBV19 with TRBJ2-2; TRBD1 aligns across 9 bases. The CDR3 is 17 residues long. Germline CDR1 and CDR2: LNHDA and SQIVND (reference sequence). The trim removed 5 bases at V and 6 bases at J, leaving 13 bases unmatched.

The V call is TRBV27, the J call TRBJ2-2; TRBD2 matches 7 bases. Trimming took 6 bases from V and 3 from J; bases not matched to a gene: 10. Germline CDR1 and CDR2: MNHEY and SMNVEV (reference sequence). This CDR3 region has 16 residues. In nucleotides, the CDR3 is TGTGCCAGCAGCATAAAAGCGGGATTTGACACCGGGGAGCTGTTTTTT. Amino acids: CASSIKAGFDTGELFF.

The chain employs TRBV5-1 and TRBJ2-7; the D gene is possibly TRBD2 (5 bases). Trimming took 3 bases from V and 3 from J, leaving 10 bases between them. The length of the CDR3 is 13 residues. Germline CDR1 reads SGHRS; CDR2 reads YFSETQ. The CDR3 protein is CASSSRENYEQYF. The CDR3 region has the DNA TGCGCCAGCAGCTCGAGGGAGAACTACGAGCAGTACTTC.

V usage is TRBV5-4 and J usage is TRBJ2-1, with 9 bases identical to TRBD2. Germline CDR1 is SGHNT and CDR2 is YYREEE (reference sequence). The CDR3 contains 16 residues. Losses at the gene ends were 1 base for V and 4 bases for J; bases not matched to a gene: 6. The CDR3 loop is CASSLSVLAGYNEQFF. The CDR3 DNA sequence: TGTGCCAGCAGCTTGAGTGTGCTAGCGGGGTACAATGAGCAGTTCTTC. Full variable domain (outside the CDR3, taken from reference TRBV5-4 and TRBJ2-1): ETGVTQSPTHLIKTRGQQVTLRCSSQSGHNTVSWYQQALGQGPQFIFQYYREEENGRGNFPPRFSGLQFPNYSSELNVNALELDDSALYLCASSLSVLAGYNEQFFGPGTRLTVL.

The rearrangement uses TRBV7-9 and TRBJ1-2, with D unresolved. Germline V gene sequence: CDR1 SEHNR, CDR2 FQNEAQ (reference sequence). Deletions cut 6 bases from V and 8 bases from J, with 16 bases between. The CDR3 has 13 amino acids. CDR3 amino acids: CASSSGAIDGYTF. The CDR3 DNA reads as TGTGCCAGCAGTTCGGGCGCGATCGACGGCTACACCTTC.

The chain joins TRBV19 to TRBJ2-1, with a tentative D call TRBD2 (6 bases). Looked up from germline, CDR1 is LNHDA and CDR2 is SQIVND (reference sequence). This CDR3 comprises 13 residues. V shed 9 bases and J shed 3 bases, with 12 bases lying between them. The CDR3 reads CASGTWLYNEQFF. The CDR3 DNA follows: TGTGCCAGCGGGACTTGGCTCTACAATGAGCAGTTCTTC.

The chain couples TRBV4-1 to TRBJ1-1; 9 positions agree with TRBD1. The CDR3 totals 15 residues. Trimming at V came to 3 bases and at J to 1 base, leaving 3 bases not matched to a gene. CDR1 MGHRA and CDR2 YSYEKL come from the germline V gene. DNA for the CDR3: TGCGCCAGCAGCCACAGGGGACAGGGGAACACTGAAGCTTTCTTT. Amino acids: CASSHRGQGNTEAFF.